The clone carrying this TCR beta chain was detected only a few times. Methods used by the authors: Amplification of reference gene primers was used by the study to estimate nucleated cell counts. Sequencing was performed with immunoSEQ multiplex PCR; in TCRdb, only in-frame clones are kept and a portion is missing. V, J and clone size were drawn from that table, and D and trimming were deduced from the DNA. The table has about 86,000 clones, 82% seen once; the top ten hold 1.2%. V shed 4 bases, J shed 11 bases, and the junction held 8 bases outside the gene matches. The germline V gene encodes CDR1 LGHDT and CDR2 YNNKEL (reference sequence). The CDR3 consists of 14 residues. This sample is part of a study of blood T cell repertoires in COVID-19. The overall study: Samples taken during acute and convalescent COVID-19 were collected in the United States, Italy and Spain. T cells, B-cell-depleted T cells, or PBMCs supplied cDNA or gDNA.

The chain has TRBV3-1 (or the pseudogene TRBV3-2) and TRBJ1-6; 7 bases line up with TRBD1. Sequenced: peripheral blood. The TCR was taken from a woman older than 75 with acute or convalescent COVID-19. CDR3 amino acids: CASSPDRDVAPLHF. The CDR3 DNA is TGTGCCAGCAGCCCAGACAGGGATGTAGCACCCCTCCACTTT.